The present entry profiles one T cell receptor (beta chain) with its context. The data derive from a study of T cell responses to AZD1222 COVID-19 vaccine. Clones were read by immunoSEQ multiplex PCR, and TCRdb kept only the in-frame ones, dropping some. In the table there are around 180,000 clones, about 92% of which are singletons. The V end lost 6 bases, the J end lost 6 bases, and 11 bases lay between the germline ends. There are 13 residues in the CDR3. The V call is TRBV12-3 or TRBV12-4, the J call TRBJ1-4; a possible D gene is TRBD1 (6 bases). This receptor was identified in an adult in good health. The sample was peripheral blood, taken on day 0 of AZD1222 vaccination. CDR3 amino acids: CASRGGPYEKLFF. The CDR3 region has the DNA TGTGCCAGCAGGGGGGGGCCATATGAAAAACTGTTTTTT.